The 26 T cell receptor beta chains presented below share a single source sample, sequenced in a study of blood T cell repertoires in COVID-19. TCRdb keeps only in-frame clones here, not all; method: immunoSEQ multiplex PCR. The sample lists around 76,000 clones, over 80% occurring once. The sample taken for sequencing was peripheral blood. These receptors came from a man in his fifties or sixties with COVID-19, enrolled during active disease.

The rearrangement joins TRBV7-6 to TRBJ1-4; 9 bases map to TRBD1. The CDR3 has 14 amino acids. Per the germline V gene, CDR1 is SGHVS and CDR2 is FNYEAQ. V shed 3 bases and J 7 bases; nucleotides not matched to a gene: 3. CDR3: CASSLNRGREKLFF. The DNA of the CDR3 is TGTGCCAGCAGCTTGAACAGGGGGCGTGAAAAACTGTTTTTT.

The CDR3 region has the DNA TGTGCCAGTAGTCCACGGACAGCAGGAAACTATGGCTACACCTTC. Translating it yields CASSPRTAGNYGYTF. The rearrangement uses TRBV19 and TRBJ1-2; D possibly corresponds to TRBD1 (6 bases). Trimming cost V 5 bases and J 2 bases, with 15 bases left between them. This CDR3 is built from 15 residues. CDR1 is LNHDA and CDR2 is SQIVND in the germline V gene (reference sequence).

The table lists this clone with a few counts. The CDR3 is CASSLPPGQGNTGELFF. The CDR3 coding sequence is TGTGCCAGCAGTTTGCCCCCAGGACAGGGAAACACCGGGGAGCTGTTTTTT. V gene TRBV28 combines with J gene TRBJ2-2; TRBD1 matches 8 bases. There are 17 residues in the CDR3. V dropped 3 bases and J dropped 2; count of bases not matched to a gene: 8. Germline V gives CDR1 MDHEN, CDR2 SYDVKM.

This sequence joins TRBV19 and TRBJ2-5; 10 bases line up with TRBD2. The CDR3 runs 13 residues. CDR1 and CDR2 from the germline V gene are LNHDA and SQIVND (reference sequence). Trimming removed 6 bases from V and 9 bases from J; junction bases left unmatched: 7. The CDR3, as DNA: TGTGCCAGTAGCACTAGCGGGATGGGGGCCCAGTACTTC. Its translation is CASSTSGMGAQYF.

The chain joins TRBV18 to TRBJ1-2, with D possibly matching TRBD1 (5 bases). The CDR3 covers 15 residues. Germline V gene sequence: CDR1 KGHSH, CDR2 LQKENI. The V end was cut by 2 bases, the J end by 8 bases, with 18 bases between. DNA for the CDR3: TGTGCCAGCTCACCAACAGGAAAAAACTATGGCGGCTACACCTTC. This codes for CASSPTGKNYGGYTF.

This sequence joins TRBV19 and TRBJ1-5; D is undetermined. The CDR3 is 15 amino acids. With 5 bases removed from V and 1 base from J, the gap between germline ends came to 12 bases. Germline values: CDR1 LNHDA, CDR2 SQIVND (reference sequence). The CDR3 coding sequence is TGTGCCAGTAGTTGGGCCCTTAGAAGCAATCAGCCCCAGCATTTT. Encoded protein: CASSWALRSNQPQHF.

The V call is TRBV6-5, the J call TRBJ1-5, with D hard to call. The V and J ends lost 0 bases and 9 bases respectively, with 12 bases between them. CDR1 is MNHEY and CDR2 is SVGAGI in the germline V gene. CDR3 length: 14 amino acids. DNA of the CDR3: TGTGCCAGCAGTTACTCGACGTCGGGGTCGCCCCAGCATTTT. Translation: CASSYSTSGSPQHF.

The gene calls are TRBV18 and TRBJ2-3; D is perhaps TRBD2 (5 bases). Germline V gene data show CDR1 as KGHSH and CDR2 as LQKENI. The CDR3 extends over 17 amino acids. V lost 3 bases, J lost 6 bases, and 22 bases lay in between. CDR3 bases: TGTGCCAGCTCACCCCTTTTGGAGGCCGGGCCACAGGATACGCAGTATTTT. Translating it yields CASSPLLEAGPQDTQYF.

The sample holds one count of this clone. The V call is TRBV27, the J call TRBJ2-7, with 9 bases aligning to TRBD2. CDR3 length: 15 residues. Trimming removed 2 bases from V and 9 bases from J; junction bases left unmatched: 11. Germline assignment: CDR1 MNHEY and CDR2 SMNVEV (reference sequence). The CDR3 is CASSLAGGVEGVQYF. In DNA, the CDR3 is TGTGCCAGCAGTTTAGCGGGAGGGGTCGAAGGTGTGCAGTACTTC.

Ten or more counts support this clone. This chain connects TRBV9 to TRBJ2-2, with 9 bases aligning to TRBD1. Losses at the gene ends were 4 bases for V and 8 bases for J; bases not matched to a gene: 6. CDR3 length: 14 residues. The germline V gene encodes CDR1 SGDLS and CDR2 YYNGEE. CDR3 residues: CASSPQGASGELFF. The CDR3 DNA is TGTGCCAGCAGCCCACAGGGGGCGTCGGGGGAGCTGTTTTTT.

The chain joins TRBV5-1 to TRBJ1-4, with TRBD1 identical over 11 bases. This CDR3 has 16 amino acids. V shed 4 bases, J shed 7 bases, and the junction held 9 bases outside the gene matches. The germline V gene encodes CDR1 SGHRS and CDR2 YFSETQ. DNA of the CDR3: TGCGCCAGCAGCACGGGACAGGGGGTTATGGGTGAAAAACTGTTTTTT. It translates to CASSTGQGVMGEKLFF.

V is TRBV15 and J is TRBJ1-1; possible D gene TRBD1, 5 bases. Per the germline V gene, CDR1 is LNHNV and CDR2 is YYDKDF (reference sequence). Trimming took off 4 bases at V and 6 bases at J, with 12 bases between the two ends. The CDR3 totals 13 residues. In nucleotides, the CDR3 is TGTGCCACCAGCAAGGACGCGGGGGCTGAAGCTTTCTTT. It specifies CATSKDAGAEAFF.

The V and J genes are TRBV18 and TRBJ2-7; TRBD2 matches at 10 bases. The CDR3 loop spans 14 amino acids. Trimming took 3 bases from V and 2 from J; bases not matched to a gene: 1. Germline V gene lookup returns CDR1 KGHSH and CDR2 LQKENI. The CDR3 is CASSPSGRAYEQYF. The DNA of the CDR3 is TGTGCCAGCTCACCGAGCGGGAGGGCCTACGAGCAGTACTTC.

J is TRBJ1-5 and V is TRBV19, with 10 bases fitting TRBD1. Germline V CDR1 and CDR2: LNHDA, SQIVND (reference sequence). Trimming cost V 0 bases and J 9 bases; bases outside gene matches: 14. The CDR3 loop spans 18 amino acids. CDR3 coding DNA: TGTGCCAGTAGTATAGAGGGACAGGGGAGCCCCGTCTGGGCGCCCCAGCATTTT. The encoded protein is CASSIEGQGSPVWAPQHF.

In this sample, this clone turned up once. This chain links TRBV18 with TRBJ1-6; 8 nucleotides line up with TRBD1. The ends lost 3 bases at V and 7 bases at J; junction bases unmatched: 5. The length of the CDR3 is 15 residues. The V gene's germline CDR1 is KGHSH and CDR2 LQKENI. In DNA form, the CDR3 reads TGTGCCAGCTCACCCGCCAGACAGGGGAATTCACCCCTCCACTTT. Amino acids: CASSPARQGNSPLHF.

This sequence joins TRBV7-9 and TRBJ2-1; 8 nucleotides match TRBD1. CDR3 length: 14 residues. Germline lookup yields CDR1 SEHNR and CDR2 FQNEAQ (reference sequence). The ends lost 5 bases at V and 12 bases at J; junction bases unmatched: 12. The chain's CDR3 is CASSPHQGAGSQFF. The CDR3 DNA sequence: TGTGCCAGCAGCCCCCACCAGGGGGCTGGTTCGCAGTTCTTC.

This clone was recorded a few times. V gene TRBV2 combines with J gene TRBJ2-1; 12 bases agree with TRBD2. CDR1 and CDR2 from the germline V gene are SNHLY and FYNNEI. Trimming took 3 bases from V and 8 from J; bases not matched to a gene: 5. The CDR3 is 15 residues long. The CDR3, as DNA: TGTGCCAGCAGTGAGACTAGCGGGAGTGTCTATGAGCAGTTCTTC. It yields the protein CASSETSGSVYEQFF.

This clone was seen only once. The CDR3 sequence: CSVGGTGSYNEQFF. The CDR3 DNA follows: TGCAGCGTTGGAGGGACAGGATCCTACAATGAGCAGTTCTTC. J is TRBJ2-1 and V is TRBV29-1; 8 bases are a match to TRBD1. The V segment lost 4 bases and the J segment 1 base; nucleotides outside the gene matches: 3. Germline V gene data show CDR1 as SQVTM and CDR2 as ANQGSEA. The CDR3 contains 14 residues.

CDR3: CASSRTLRTDTQYF. The CDR3 DNA reads as TGCGCCAGCAGCAGGACACTCCGCACAGATACGCAGTATTTT. The rearrangement links TRBV5-1 to TRBJ2-3, with a possible D match to TRBD1 (5 bases). This CDR3 is built from 14 residues. V lost 4 bases and J 1 base, leaving 10 bases between the germline ends. Germline V CDR1 and CDR2: SGHRS, YFSETQ.

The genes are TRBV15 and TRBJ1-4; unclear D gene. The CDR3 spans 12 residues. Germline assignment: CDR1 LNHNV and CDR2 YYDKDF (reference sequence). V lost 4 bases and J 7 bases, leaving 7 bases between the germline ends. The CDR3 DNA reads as TGTGCCACCAGCATACAGCCTGAAAAACTGTTTTTT. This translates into CATSIQPEKLFF. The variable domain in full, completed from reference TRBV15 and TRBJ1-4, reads DAMVIQNPRYQVTQFGKPVTLSCSQTLNHNVMYWYQQKSSQAPKLLFHYYDKDFNNEADTPDNFQSRRPNTSFCFLDIRSPGLGDTAMYLCATSIQPEKLFFGSGTQLSVL.

The CDR3 region is CASSLGGVTNEKLFF. The DNA for the CDR3 is TGTGCCAGCAGCTTAGGGGGGGTAACTAATGAAAAACTGTTTTTT. V and J are TRBV5-4 and TRBJ1-4; possible D gene TRBD1, 6 bases. V shed 2 bases and J shed 1 base, with 9 bases lying between them. Germline V gene data show CDR1 as SGHNT and CDR2 as YYREEE (reference sequence). CDR3 length equals 15 residues. Supplemented by reference TRBV5-4 and TRBJ1-4, the full variable domain reads ETGVTQSPTHLIKTRGQQVTLRCSSQSGHNTVSWYQQALGQGPQFIFQYYREEENGRGNFPPRFSGLQFPNYSSELNVNALELDDSALYLCASSLGGVTNEKLFFGSGTQLSVL.

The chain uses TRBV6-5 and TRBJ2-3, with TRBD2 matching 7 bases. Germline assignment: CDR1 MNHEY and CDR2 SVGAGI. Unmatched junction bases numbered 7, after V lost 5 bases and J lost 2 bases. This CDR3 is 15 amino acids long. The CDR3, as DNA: TGTGCCAGCAGTCAACTAGCGCCCTTCACAGATACGCAGTATTTT. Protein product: CASSQLAPFTDTQYF.

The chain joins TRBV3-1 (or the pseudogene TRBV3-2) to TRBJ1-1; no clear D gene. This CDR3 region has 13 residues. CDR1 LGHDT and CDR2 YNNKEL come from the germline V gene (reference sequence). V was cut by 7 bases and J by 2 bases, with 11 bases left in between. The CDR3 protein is CASTLTANTEAFF. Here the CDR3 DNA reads TGTGCCAGCACCCTAACAGCAAACACTGAAGCTTTCTTT.

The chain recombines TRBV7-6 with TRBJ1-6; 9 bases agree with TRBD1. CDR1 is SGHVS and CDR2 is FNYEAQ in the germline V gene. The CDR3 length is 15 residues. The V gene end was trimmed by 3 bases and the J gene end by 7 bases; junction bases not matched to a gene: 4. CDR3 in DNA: TGTGCCAGCAGCTTTACAGGGGGCGGAAATTCACCCCTCCACTTT. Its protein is CASSFTGGGNSPLHF.

CDR3 DNA sequence: TGTGCCAGCAGCGTAGTGTCCAGGGGGGATGAGCAGTTCTTC. The encoded protein is CASSVVSRGDEQFF. This chain connects TRBV9 to TRBJ2-1, with a weak D call TRBD1 (7 bases). The CDR3 has 14 amino acids. From germline, CDR1 is SGDLS and CDR2 YYNGEE. Trimming removed 0 bases from V and 8 bases from J, with 12 bases in between.

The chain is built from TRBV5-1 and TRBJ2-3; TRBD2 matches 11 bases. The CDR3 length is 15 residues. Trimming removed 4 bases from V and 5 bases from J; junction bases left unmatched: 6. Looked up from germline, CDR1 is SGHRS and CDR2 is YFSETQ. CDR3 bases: TGCGCCAGCAGCGGGACTAGCGGTCCCTTAGATACGCAGTATTTT. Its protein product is CASSGTSGPLDTQYF.